This T cell receptor (beta chain) is drawn from a study of cytomegalovirus exposure and HLA in healthy donors. Points on this clone: What it binds is not known.

Findings and limits, study-wide: Prior analysis indicated that the majority of TCR beta V segments exhibited productivity approximately 87% or approximately 30% of the time. Sequence variants that were highly shared formed a cluster that was likely a sequencing artifact. In a later analysis, a genetic analysis reported fewer productive-TCR N-insertions in an Asian-associated ancestry cluster than the cohort average.

The PCR contained 60 Vbeta and 13 Jbeta primers. Produced via immunoSEQ multiplex PCR; TCRdb's table is partial and in-frame only. The sample records fewer than 250,000 clones, over 80% being singletons. Participants comprised healthy donors of bone marrow. The V segment lost 1 base and the J segment 0 bases; nucleotides outside the gene matches: 2. CDR1 is SGHRS, CDR2 YFSETQ, per germline. CDR3 length equals 17 residues. The chain recombines TRBV5-1 with TRBJ2-2, with TRBD2 matching over 11 bases. Input material: PBMCs. This clonotype was obtained from a man aged 40-55 years in good health and CMV-seropositive. CDR3 DNA sequence: TGCGCCAGCAGCTTGCTTAGCGGGAGGGCGAACACCGGGGAGCTGTTTTTT. Its translation: CASSLLSGRANTGELFF. The full variable domain, its missing parts supplied by reference TRBV5-1 and TRBJ2-2, is KAGVTQTPRYLIKTRGQQVTLSCSPISGHRSVSWYQQTPGQGLQFLFEYFSETQRNKGNFPGRFSGRQFSNSRSEMNVSTLELGDSALYLCASSLLSGRANTGELFFGEGSRLTVL.